This TCR beta chain was captured by sequencing in a study of neurological immune-mediated disorders. The CDR3 has 12 amino acids. V was clipped by 8 bases and J by 8 bases, with 14 bases between them. Per the germline V gene, CDR1 is MDHEN and CDR2 is SYDVKM. The cDNA came from 5'RACE with 10-nucleotide random UMIs. TCRdb itself ran the 5' RACE reads through MiXCR, one entry per CDR3 protein. This table holds about 60,000 distinct CDR3 sequences, around 4.4% found once. This clonotype appeared many times. Material: PBMCs. The receptor was derived from a man aged 50 to 60 with multiple sclerosis. This chain links TRBV28 with TRBJ2-3; D ambiguous. CDR3 protein: CASGPVPGTQYF. In DNA, the CDR3 is TGTGCCAGCGGCCCGGTGCCCGGTACGCAGTATTTT.